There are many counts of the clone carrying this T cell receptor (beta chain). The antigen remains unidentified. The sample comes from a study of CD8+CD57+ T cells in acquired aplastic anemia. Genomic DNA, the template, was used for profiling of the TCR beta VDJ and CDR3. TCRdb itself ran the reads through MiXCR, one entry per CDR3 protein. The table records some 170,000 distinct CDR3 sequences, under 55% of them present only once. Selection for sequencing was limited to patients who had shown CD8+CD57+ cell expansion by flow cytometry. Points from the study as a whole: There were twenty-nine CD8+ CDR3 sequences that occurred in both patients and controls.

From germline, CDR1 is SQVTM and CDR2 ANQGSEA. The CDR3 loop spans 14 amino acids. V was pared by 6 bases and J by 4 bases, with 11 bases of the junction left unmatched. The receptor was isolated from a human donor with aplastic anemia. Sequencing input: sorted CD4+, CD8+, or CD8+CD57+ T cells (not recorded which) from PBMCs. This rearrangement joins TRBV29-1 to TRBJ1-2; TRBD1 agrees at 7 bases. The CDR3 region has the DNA TGCAGCGTCGGGATCGGGACAGCGACCTATGGCTACACCTTC. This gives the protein CSVGIGTATYGYTF.